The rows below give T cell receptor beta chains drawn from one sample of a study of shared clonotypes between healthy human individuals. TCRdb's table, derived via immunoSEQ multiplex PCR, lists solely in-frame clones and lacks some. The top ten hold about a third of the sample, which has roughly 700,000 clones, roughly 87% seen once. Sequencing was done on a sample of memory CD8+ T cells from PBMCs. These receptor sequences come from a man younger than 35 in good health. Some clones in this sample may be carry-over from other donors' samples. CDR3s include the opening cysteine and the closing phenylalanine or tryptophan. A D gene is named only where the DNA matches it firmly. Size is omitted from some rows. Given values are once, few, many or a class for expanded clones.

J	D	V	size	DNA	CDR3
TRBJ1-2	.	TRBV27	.	TGTGCCAGCACTGGGGCGGGGGGCTATGGCTACACCTTC	CASTGAGGYGYTF
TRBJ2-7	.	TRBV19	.	TGTGCCAGTAGCCCGGGCCACGAGCAGTACTTC	CASSPGHEQYF
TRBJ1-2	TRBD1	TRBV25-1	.	TGTGCCACCCCGGACAGGACGAAACCTAACTATGGCTACACCTTC	CATPDRTKPNYGYTF
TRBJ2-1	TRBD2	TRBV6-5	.	TGTGCCAGCAGTTCGGGACTAGCGGGAGGGGGTGAGCAGTTCTTC	CASSSGLAGGGEQFF
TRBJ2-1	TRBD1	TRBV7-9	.	TGTGCCAGCAGGGGTCCGGGACAGACGCTCTCCTACAATGAGCAGTTCTTC	CASRGPGQTLSYNEQFF
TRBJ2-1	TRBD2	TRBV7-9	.	TGTGCCAGCAGCCTACGTGGCGGGAGGAATGAGCAGTTCTTC	CASSLRGGRNEQFF
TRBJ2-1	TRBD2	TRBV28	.	TGTGCCAGCACCCTCTTAAGGGGTGCGGGAGGGTCCCTCTACAATGAGCAGTTCTTC	CASTLLRGAGGSLYNEQFF
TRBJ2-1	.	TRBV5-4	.	TGTGCCAGCAGCCCGGAAATCGCCGATACAGGCAATGAGCAGTTCTTC	CASSPEIADTGNEQFF
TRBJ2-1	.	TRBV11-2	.	TGTGCCAGCAGCTTAAATTTGTGGGACAATGAGCAGTTCTTC	CASSLNLWDNEQFF
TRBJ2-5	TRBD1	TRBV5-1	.	TGCGCCAGCAGCCCAACCGGGACAGGGGAAGAGACCCAGTACTTC	CASSPTGTGEETQYF
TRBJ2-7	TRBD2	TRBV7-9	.	TGTGCCAGCAGCGACCTACTAGCGCCCAACCCATACGAGCAGTACTTC	CASSDLLAPNPYEQYF
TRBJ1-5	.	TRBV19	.	TGTGCCAGTTCCACCACGGGGGGCTATCAGCCCCAGCATTTT	CASSTTGGYQPQHF
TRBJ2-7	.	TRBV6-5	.	TGTGCCAGCAGTTACTCGGATAGGGGGATCTACGAGCAGTACTTC	CASSYSDRGIYEQYF
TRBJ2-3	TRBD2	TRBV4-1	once	TGCGCCAGCAGCCTAGCGGGAGGGCCGGGCACAGATACGCAGTATTTT	CASSLAGGPGTDTQYF
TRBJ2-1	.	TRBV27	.	TGTGCCAGCAGTTTAGGACAATCCTACAATGAGCAGTTCTTC	CASSLGQSYNEQFF
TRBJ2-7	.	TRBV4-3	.	TGCGCCAGCAGCCAAGGGACTTCGGCCGAGCAGTACTTC	CASSQGTSAEQYF
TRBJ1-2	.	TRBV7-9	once	TGTGCCAGCAGCTCCTTCTCCGGACTCAACCTCGGGGGCTACACCTTC	CASSSFSGLNLGGYTF
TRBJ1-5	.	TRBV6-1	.	TGTGCCAGCCGCTGGAGGGGGGGAAACAATCAGCCCCAGCATTTT	CASRWRGGNNQPQHF
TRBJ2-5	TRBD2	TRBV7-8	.	TGTGCCAGCAGCTTACGGACTAGCGGGAGTCGGGAGACCCAGTACTTC	CASSLRTSGSRETQYF
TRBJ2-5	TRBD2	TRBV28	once	TGTGCCAGCAACACCGCTAGCGGGAGGTGGGAGACCCAGTACTTC	CASNTASGRWETQYF
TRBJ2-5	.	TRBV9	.	TGTGCCAGCAGCGTAGCTCCCGCAGGTCAAGAGACCCAGTACTTC	CASSVAPAGQETQYF
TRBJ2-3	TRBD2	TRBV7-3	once	TGTGCCAGCAGCCCGATAGCGGGAACTTTCACAGATACGCAGTATTTT	CASSPIAGTFTDTQYF
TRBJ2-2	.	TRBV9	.	TGTGCCAGCAGCAACCCGCGAGGGGACACCGGGGAGCTGTTTTTT	CASSNPRGDTGELFF
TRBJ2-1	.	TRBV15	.	TGTGCCACCAGCAGAGTAACGGGAGCGTCCTACAATGAGCAGTTCTTC	CATSRVTGASYNEQFF
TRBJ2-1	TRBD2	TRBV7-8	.	TGTGCCAGCAGCTTTCAACCCGTACGCTCTAGCGGGAGAGGGTACAATGAGCAGTTCTTC	CASSFQPVRSSGRGYNEQFF
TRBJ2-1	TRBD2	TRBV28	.	TGTGCCAGCACCTCACTAAGGTTGGGGGGGACTTACAATGAGCAGTTCTTC	CASTSLRLGGTYNEQFF
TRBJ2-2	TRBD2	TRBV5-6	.	TGTGCCAGCAGCTTGACTAGCGGGAGAACCGGGGAGCTGTTTTTT	CASSLTSGRTGELFF
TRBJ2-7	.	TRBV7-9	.	TGTGCCAGCAGCTCAACCCGCCGGGACCGAACCTTTCTCGAGCAGTACTTC	CASSSTRRDRTFLEQYF
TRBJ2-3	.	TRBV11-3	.	TGTGCCAGCAGCCCCGCAGGGTCCCTATGGGATACGCAGTATTTT	CASSPAGSLWDTQYF
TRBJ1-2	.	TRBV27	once	TGTGCCAGCAGTTTAGGGGGACGAGGTTATGGCTACACCTTC	CASSLGGRGYGYTF
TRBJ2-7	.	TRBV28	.	TGTGCCAGCAGTTCGGGCGAGCAGTACTTC	CASSSGEQYF
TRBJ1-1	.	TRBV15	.	TGTGCCACCAGCAGAGATCGGGGGGCTACTGAAGCTTTCTTT	CATSRDRGATEAFF
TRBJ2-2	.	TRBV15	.	TGTGCCACCAGCAGAGGGACAAACACCGGGGAGCTGTTTTTT	CATSRGTNTGELFF
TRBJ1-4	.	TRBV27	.	TGTGCCAGCAAGGTTGGGGGCCCGGGCTTCAGGTCTGAAAAACTGTTTTTT	CASKVGGPGFRSEKLFF
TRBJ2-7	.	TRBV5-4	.	TGTGCCAGCAGCTTGGGGAGATCTACCTACGAGCAGTACTTC	CASSLGRSTYEQYF
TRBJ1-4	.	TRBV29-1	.	TGCAGCGCCCGGGGCCTTTCCCCGGATAATGAAAAACTGTTTTTT	CSARGLSPDNEKLFF
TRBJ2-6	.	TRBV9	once	TGTGCCAGCAGCGTTCTCCAGGGGGGTGATGGGGCCAACGTCCTGACTTTC	CASSVLQGGDGANVLTF
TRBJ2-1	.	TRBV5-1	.	TGCGCCAGCAGCCCACGGACATTCAAGGACAATGAGCAGTTCTTC	CASSPRTFKDNEQFF
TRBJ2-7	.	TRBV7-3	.	TGTGCCAGCAGCTCTTGGCAGGGCATCTCCTACGAGCAGTACTTC	CASSSWQGISYEQYF
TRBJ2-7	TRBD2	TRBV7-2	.	TGTGCCAGCAGCTTAGAGGCTAGCGGGAGGGAGGCCTACGAGCAGTACTTC	CASSLEASGREAYEQYF
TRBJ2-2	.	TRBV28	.	TGTGCCAGCAGGGGATTGCGGGCGGATTGGGCCGGGGAGCTGTTTTTT	CASRGLRADWAGELFF
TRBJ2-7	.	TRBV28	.	TGTGCCAGCAGTTATGGCTGGGGGGAGCAGTACTTC	CASSYGWGEQYF
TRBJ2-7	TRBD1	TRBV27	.	TGTGCCAGCAGTCGGGACAGTGACTACGAGCAGTACTTC	CASSRDSDYEQYF
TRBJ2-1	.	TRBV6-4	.	TGTGCCAGCAGCCGCCGGTGGGGGTCGGACAATGAGCAGTTCTTC	CASSRRWGSDNEQFF
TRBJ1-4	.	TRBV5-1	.	TGCGCCAGCTCCTGGGAAGGGGGATATGAAAAACTGTTTTTT	CASSWEGGYEKLFF
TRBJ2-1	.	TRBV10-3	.	TGTGCCATCAGTGAGTCGACGGTCGATGAGCAGTTCTTC	CAISESTVDEQFF
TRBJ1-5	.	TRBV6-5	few	TGTGCCAGCAGTTACAGCAGGGGAGGAAATCAGCCCCAGCATTTT	CASSYSRGGNQPQHF
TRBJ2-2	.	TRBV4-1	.	TGCGCCAGCAGCCAAGTTCTAAGGACCGGGGAGCTGTTTTTT	CASSQVLRTGELFF
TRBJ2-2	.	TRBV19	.	TGTGCCAGTAGTATAGGGAGTGGCACCGGGGAGCTGTTTTTT	CASSIGSGTGELFF
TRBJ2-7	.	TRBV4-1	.	TGCGCCAGCAGCCAGAAGGACGGAGGCTACGAGCAGTACTTC	CASSQKDGGYEQYF
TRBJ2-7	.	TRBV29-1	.	TGCAGCGTTGTGGATTGGGGCGGGACACAATACGAGCAGTACTTC	CSVVDWGGTQYEQYF
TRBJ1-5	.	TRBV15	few	TGTGCCACCAGCATCTGGGCAGAGCCCCAGCATTTT	CATSIWAEPQHF
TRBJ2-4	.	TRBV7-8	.	TGTGCCAGCAGCTTAAAGTGGCTTCCCCCAGCCAAAAACATTCAGTACTTC	CASSLKWLPPAKNIQYF
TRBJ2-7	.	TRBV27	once	TGTGCCAGCAGTGACCGGGACTTACGCTCCTACGAGCAGTACTTC	CASSDRDLRSYEQYF